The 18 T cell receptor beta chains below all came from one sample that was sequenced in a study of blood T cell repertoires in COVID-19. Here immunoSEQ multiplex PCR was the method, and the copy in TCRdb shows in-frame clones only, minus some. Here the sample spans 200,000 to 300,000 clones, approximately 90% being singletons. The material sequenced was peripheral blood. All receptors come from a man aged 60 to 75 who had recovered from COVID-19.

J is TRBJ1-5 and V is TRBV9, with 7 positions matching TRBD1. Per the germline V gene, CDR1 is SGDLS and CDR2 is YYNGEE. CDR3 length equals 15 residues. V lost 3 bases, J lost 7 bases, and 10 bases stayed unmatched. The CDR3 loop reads CASSASYRGGQPQHF. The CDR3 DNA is TGTGCCAGCAGCGCGAGTTACAGGGGCGGGCAGCCCCAGCATTTT.

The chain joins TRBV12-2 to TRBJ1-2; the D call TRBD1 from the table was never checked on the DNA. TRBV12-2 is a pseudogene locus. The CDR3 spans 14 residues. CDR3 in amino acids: CASRHPGQSYGYTF. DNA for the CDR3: TGTGCAAGTCGCCACCCGGGACAGAGCTATGGCTACACCTTC.

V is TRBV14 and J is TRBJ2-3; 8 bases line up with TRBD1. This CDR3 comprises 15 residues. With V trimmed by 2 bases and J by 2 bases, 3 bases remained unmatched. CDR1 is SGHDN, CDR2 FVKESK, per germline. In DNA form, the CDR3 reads TGTGCCAGCAGCCAACGACAGGGGTTCACAGATACGCAGTATTTT. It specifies CASSQRQGFTDTQYF.

The CDR3 here is CASSSPHRRGLGVEDTEAFF. DNA of the CDR3: TGCGCCAGCAGCTCGCCCCATCGAAGGGGGCTGGGGGTGGAGGACACTGAAGCTTTCTTT. The J gene is TRBJ1-1, the V gene TRBV5-1; the match to TRBD1 covers 7 bases. Germline lookup yields CDR1 SGHRS and CDR2 YFSETQ. The length of the CDR3 is 20 residues. Trimming cost V 3 bases and J 3 bases; bases outside gene matches: 23.

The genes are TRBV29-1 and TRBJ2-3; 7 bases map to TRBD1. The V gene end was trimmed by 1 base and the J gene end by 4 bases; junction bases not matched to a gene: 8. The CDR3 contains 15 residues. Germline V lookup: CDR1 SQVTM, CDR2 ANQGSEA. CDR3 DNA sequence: TGCAGCGTTGAAGGACAGGGTGGGGTCGCAGATACGCAGTATTTT. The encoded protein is CSVEGQGGVADTQYF.

The CDR3 DNA sequence: TGCGCCAGCAGCTTTACGCCGGAGAACTATGGCTACACCTTC. It encodes CASSFTPENYGYTF. J is TRBJ1-2 and V is TRBV5-1; D ambiguous. Trimming left V 2 bases short and J 2 bases short, with 10 bases between. Germline assignment: CDR1 SGHRS and CDR2 YFSETQ. This CDR3 is 14 amino acids long.

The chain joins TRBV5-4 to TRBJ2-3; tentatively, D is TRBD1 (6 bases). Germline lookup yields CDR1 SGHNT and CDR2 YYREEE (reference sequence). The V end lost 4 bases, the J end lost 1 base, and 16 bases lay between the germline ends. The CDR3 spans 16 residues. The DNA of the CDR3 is TGTGCCAGCAGCCGACAGGAGAGGGGAGGCACAGATACGCAGTATTTT. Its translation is CASSRQERGGTDTQYF.

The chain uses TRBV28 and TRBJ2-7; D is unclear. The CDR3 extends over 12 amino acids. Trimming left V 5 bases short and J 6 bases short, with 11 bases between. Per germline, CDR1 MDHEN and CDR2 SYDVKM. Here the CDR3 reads CASSGGATEQYV. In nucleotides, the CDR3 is TGTGCCAGCAGTGGCGGAGCCACCGAGCAGTACGTC.

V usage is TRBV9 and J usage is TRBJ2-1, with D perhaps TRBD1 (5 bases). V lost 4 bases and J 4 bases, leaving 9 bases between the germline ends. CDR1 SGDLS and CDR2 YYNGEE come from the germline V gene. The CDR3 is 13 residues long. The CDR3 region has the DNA TGTGCCAGCAGCCTAGGGGCTTACAATGAGCAGTTCTTC. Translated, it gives CASSLGAYNEQFF.

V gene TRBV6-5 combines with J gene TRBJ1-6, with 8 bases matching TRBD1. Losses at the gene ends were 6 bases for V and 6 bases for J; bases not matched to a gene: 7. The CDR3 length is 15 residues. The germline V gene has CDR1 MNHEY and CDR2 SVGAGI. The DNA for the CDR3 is TGTGCCAGCAGCGACGGACAGGGAGGTAATTCACCCCTCCACTTT. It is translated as CASSDGQGGNSPLHF.

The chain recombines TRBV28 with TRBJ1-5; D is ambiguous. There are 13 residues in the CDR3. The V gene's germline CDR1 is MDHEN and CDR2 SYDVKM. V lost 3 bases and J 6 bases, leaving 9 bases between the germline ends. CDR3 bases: TGTGCCAGCAGTTTGGGCCCTCCTCAGCCCCAGCATTTT. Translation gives CASSLGPPQPQHF.

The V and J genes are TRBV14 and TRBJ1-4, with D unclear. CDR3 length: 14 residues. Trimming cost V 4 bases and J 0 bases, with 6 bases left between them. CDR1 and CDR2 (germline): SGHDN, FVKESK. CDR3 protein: CASSPGTTNEKLFF. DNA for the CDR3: TGTGCCAGCAGCCCCGGGACAACTAATGAAAAACTGTTTTTT.

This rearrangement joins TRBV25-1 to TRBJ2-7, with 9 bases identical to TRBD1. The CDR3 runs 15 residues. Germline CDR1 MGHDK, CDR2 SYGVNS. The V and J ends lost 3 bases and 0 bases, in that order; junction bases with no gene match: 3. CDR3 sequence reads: CASSDDRGYSYEQYF. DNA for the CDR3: TGTGCCAGCAGTGACGACAGGGGGTACTCCTACGAGCAGTACTTC.

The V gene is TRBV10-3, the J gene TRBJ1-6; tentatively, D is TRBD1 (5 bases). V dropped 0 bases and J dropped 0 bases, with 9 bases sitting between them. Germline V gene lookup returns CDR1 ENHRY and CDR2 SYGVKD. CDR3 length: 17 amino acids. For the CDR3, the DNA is TGTGCCATCAGTGAGTCTCGACAGATCTCCTATAATTCACCCCTCCACTTT. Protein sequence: CAISESRQISYNSPLHF.

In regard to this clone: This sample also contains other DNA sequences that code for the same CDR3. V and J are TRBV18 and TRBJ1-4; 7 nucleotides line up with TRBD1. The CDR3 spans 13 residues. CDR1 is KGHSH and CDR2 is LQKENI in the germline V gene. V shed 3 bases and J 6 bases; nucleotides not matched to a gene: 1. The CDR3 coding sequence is TGTGCCAGCTCACCTGACAGGGATGAAAAACTGTTTTTT. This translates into CASSPDRDEKLFF.

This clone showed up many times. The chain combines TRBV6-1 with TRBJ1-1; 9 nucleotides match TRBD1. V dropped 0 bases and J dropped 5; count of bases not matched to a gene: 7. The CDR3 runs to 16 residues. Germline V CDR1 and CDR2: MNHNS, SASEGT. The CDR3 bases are TGTGCCAGCAGTGAAGCTGGAACAGGGGGCTTAACTGAAGCTTTCTTT. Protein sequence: CASSEAGTGGLTEAFF.

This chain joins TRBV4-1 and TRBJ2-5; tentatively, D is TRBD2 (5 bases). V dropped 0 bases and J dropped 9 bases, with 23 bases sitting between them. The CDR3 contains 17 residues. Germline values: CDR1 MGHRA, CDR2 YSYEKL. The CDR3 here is CASSQEVRTVQGGAQYF. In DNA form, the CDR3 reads TGCGCCAGCAGCCAAGAAGTTCGCACGGTCCAAGGAGGAGCCCAGTACTTC.

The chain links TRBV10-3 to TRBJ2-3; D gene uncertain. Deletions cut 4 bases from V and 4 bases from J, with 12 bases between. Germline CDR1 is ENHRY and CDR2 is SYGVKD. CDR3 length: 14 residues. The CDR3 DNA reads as TGTGCCATCAGTGGATCTAGTAGGTCAGATACGCAGTATTTT. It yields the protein CAISGSSRSDTQYF.